This is a list of T cell receptor beta chains from one sample in a study of blood T cell repertoires in COVID-19. This table comes from immunoSEQ multiplex PCR, and its TCRdb copy is limited to in-frame clones, with some not included. The data contain over 65,000 clones, approximately 86% of them singletons. Sequenced: peripheral blood. These receptors all come from a man older than 75 with COVID-19, enrolled during active disease. Each CDR3 is given with its conserved first and last residue. Fields, in order: J gene, D gene, clone size, V gene, CDR3 protein, CDR3 DNA. A D gene is named only where the DNA matches it firmly. Part of the rows lack a size; the others show once, few, many or a class for expanded clones.

J: TRBJ1-6
D: -
size: -
V: TRBV19
CDR3: CASKPQGQDSPLHF
DNA: TGTGCCAGTAAACCTCAGGGCCAGGATTCACCCCTCCACTTT

J: TRBJ1-5
D: -
size: -
V: TRBV6-5
CDR3: CASSYAGSGQPQHF
DNA: TGTGCCAGCAGTTATGCGGGGTCGGGTCAGCCCCAGCATTTT

J: TRBJ1-4
D: TRBD1
size: -
V: TRBV2
CDR3: CASSKTGGTNEKLFF
DNA: TGTGCCAGCAGCAAGACAGGGGGAACTAATGAAAAACTGTTTTTT

J: TRBJ1-5
D: -
size: -
V: TRBV10-3
CDR3: CAIGPGNNQPQHF
DNA: TGTGCGATCGGTCCAGGGAACAATCAGCCCCAGCATTTT

J: TRBJ2-1
D: TRBD2
size: -
V: TRBV6-2/TRBV6-3
CDR3: CASSPLAGAPPNEQFF
DNA: TGTGCCAGCAGTCCCCTAGCGGGGGCCCCCCCCAATGAGCAGTTCTTC

J: TRBJ2-2
D: -
size: -
V: TRBV13
CDR3: CASSYRTTGGGGTGELFF
DNA: TGTGCCAGCAGCTACCGAACCACAGGGGGAGGGGGCACCGGGGAGCTGTTTTTT

J: TRBJ1-1
D: -
size: once
V: TRBV2
CDR3: CASSEEQGSNTEAFF
DNA: TGTGCCAGCAGTGAAGAGCAGGGCTCGAACACTGAAGCTTTCTTT

J: TRBJ1-5
D: TRBD1
size: -
V: TRBV28
CDR3: CASSSTGYLQPQHF
DNA: TGTGCCAGCAGCTCGACAGGGTATCTTCAGCCCCAGCATTTT

J: TRBJ2-1
D: -
size: -
V: TRBV5-1
CDR3: CASSFGPGQTDEQFF
DNA: TGCGCCAGCAGTTTCGGGCCAGGACAGACCGATGAGCAGTTCTTC

J: TRBJ1-2
D: TRBD1
size: -
V: TRBV10-3
CDR3: CAISEPRDSNGYTF
DNA: TGTGCCATCAGTGAGCCCCGGGACAGTAACGGCTACACCTTC

J: TRBJ2-7
D: -
size: -
V: TRBV12-5
CDR3: CASGLPQGGSYEQYF
DNA: TGTGCTAGTGGTTTGCCACAGGGGGGGTCCTACGAGCAGTACTTC

J: TRBJ1-3
D: -
size: -
V: TRBV28
CDR3: CASRTSQNRAGNTIYF
DNA: TGTGCCAGCAGGACGTCACAAAACAGGGCTGGAAACACCATATATTTT

J: TRBJ2-3
D: -
size: -
V: TRBV6-1
CDR3: CASSEREDTQYF
DNA: TGTGCCAGCAGTGAACGGGAAGATACGCAGTATTTT

J: TRBJ2-7
D: TRBD2
size: -
V: TRBV6-5
CDR3: CASSFGTSGGHYEQYF
DNA: TGTGCCAGCAGTTTCGGGACTAGCGGGGGGCACTACGAGCAGTACTTC

J: TRBJ2-5
D: -
size: -
V: TRBV3-1/TRBV3-2
CDR3: CASSQFSAGAGTQYF
DNA: TGTGCCAGCAGCCAATTTTCGGCGGGGGCTGGGACCCAGTACTTC

J: TRBJ2-7
D: TRBD2
size: -
V: TRBV6-5
CDR3: CASSPRTRAGEQYF
DNA: TGTGCCAGCAGTCCACGGACTAGGGCGGGTGAGCAGTACTTC

J: TRBJ1-2
D: TRBD1
size: -
V: TRBV19
CDR3: CASTEGAGGNYGYTF
DNA: TGTGCCAGTACGGAAGGCGCAGGGGGAAACTATGGCTACACCTTC

J: TRBJ1-4
D: -
size: -
V: TRBV28
CDR3: CASTFRGFGEKLFF
DNA: TGTGCCAGCACCTTTAGGGGTTTCGGTGAAAAACTGTTTTTT

J: TRBJ1-5
D: TRBD1
size: -
V: TRBV4-1
CDR3: CASSHDRGNQPQHF
DNA: TGCGCCAGCAGCCACGACAGGGGCAATCAGCCCCAGCATTTT

J: TRBJ2-1
D: -
size: -
V: TRBV19
CDR3: CASSSSGLDNEQFF
DNA: TGTGCCAGTAGCAGTAGCGGCCTTGATAATGAGCAGTTCTTC

J: TRBJ2-4
D: -
size: -
V: TRBV10-3
CDR3: CAISEPMGHLAKNIQYF
DNA: TGTGCCATCAGTGAGCCCATGGGACACCTAGCCAAAAACATTCAGTACTTC

J: TRBJ2-1
D: TRBD1
size: -
V: TRBV5-1
CDR3: CASVRQGGFNNEQFF
DNA: TGCGCCAGCGTAAGACAGGGCGGTTTTAACAATGAGCAGTTCTTC

J: TRBJ1-4
D: TRBD1
size: -
V: TRBV5-1
CDR3: CASSYGTGRREKLFF
DNA: TGCGCCAGCAGCTACGGGACAGGGCGGCGAGAAAAACTGTTTTTT

J: TRBJ1-1
D: TRBD1
size: -
V: TRBV10-3
CDR3: CAIRGDRGYTEAFF
DNA: TGTGCCATCAGGGGGGACAGGGGTTACACTGAAGCTTTCTTT

J: TRBJ2-7
D: -
size: -
V: TRBV6-5
CDR3: CASSSLGQGAREQYF
DNA: TGTGCCAGCAGTTCCCTTGGGCAGGGCGCTCGTGAGCAGTACTTC

J: TRBJ1-6
D: -
size: -
V: TRBV9
CDR3: CASSVVANSPLHF
DNA: TGTGCCAGCAGCGTAGTAGCAAATTCACCCCTCCACTTT

J: TRBJ2-5
D: -
size: -
V: TRBV18
CDR3: CASSPPSEGETQYF
DNA: TGTGCCAGCTCACCACCGAGCGAAGGAGAGACCCAGTACTTC

J: TRBJ2-3
D: -
size: few
V: TRBV5-4
CDR3: CASSLVGRDTQYF
DNA: TGTGCCAGCAGCTTGGTAGGGAGAGATACGCAGTATTTT

J: TRBJ1-6
D: -
size: -
V: TRBV5-4
CDR3: CASSLWGTNSPLHF
DNA: TGTGCCAGCAGCTTGTGGGGCACTAATTCACCCCTCCACTTT

J: TRBJ1-3
D: TRBD1
size: -
V: TRBV5-4
CDR3: CASSADRGKGRGPGNTIYF
DNA: TGTGCCAGCAGCGCCGACAGGGGAAAGGGCAGAGGACCGGGAAACACCATATATTTT

J: TRBJ2-2
D: TRBD2
size: -
V: TRBV6-2/TRBV6-3
CDR3: CASSYSSGATGELFF
DNA: TGTGCCAGCAGTTACTCTAGCGGGGCTACCGGGGAGCTGTTTTTT

J: TRBJ1-6
D: TRBD1
size: -
V: TRBV19
CDR3: CASRTRDRDSPLHF
DNA: TGTGCCAGTAGGACGCGGGACAGGGATTCACCCCTCCACTTT

J: TRBJ2-1
D: TRBD1
size: -
V: TRBV18
CDR3: CASSPTGTGVNEQFF
DNA: TGTGCCAGCTCACCTACCGGGACAGGGGTCAATGAGCAGTTCTTC

J: TRBJ1-6
D: -
size: -
V: TRBV7-9
CDR3: CASSLLGSPLHF
DNA: TGTGCCAGCAGCTTACTCGGTTCACCCCTCCACTTT

J: TRBJ2-7
D: TRBD1
size: -
V: TRBV6-5
CDR3: CASSRQGFSYEQYF
DNA: TGTGCCAGCAGCCGACAGGGGTTCTCCTACGAGCAGTACTTC

J: TRBJ1-5
D: TRBD1
size: -
V: TRBV19
CDR3: CASSGTGNQPQHF
DNA: TGTGCCAGTTCCGGGACAGGCAATCAGCCCCAGCATTTT

J: TRBJ2-3
D: -
size: -
V: TRBV19
CDR3: CASSMRSSTDTQYF
DNA: TGTGCCAGTAGTATGCGAAGTAGCACAGATACGCAGTATTTT

J: TRBJ1-3
D: TRBD1
size: few
V: TRBV7-8
CDR3: CASSPPTGHYYDSGNTIYF
DNA: TGTGCCAGCAGCCCGCCGACAGGGCACTACTACGACTCTGGAAACACCATATATTTT

J: TRBJ2-2
D: -
size: -
V: TRBV7-3
CDR3: CASSLRPVANTGELFF
DNA: TGTGCCAGCAGCTTACGCCCGGTCGCGAACACCGGGGAGCTGTTTTTT

J: TRBJ2-7
D: TRBD1
size: -
V: TRBV27
CDR3: CASSLRARGTGVSEQYF
DNA: TGTGCCAGCAGTTTACGTGCTCGGGGGACAGGCGTATCCGAGCAGTACTTC

J: TRBJ2-3
D: TRBD1
size: -
V: TRBV5-1
CDR3: CASSSRTGPDTQYF
DNA: TGCGCCAGCAGCTCCCGGACAGGGCCAGATACGCAGTATTTT

J: TRBJ2-7
D: TRBD1
size: few
V: TRBV9
CDR3: CASSVGQGTHEQYF
DNA: TGTGCCAGCAGCGTAGGACAGGGCACCCACGAGCAGTACTTC

J: TRBJ2-4
D: -
size: -
V: TRBV25-1
CDR3: CASSAQGNIQYF
DNA: TGTGCCAGCAGTGCGCAGGGAAACATTCAGTACTTC

J: TRBJ2-1
D: TRBD2
size: -
V: TRBV4-2
CDR3: CASSQGRGGDNEQFF
DNA: TGTGCCAGCAGCCAAGGTCGCGGGGGGGACAATGAGCAGTTCTTC

J: TRBJ2-2
D: TRBD1
size: -
V: TRBV6-2/TRBV6-3
CDR3: CASSFSRDRLTGELFF
DNA: TGTGCCAGCAGTTTTTCCCGGGACAGACTCACCGGGGAGCTGTTTTTT

J: TRBJ2-5
D: TRBD1
size: -
V: TRBV7-8
CDR3: CASSTRGRFQETQYF
DNA: TGTGCCAGCAGCACCAGGGGGCGTTTTCAAGAGACCCAGTACTTC